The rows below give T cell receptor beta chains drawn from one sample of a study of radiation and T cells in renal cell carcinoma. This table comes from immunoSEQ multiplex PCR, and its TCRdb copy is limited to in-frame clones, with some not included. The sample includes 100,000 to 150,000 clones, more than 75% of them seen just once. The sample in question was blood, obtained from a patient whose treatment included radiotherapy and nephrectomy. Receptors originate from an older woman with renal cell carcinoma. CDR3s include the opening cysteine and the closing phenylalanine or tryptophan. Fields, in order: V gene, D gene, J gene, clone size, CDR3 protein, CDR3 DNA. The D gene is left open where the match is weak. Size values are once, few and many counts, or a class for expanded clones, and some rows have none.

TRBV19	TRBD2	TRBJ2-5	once	CASSIESGGAIETQYF	TGTGCCAGTAGTATAGAAAGCGGGGGGGCAATCGAGACCCAGTACTTC
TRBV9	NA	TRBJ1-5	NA	CASSVDPGVQPQHF	TGTGCCAGCAGCGTAGATCCCGGGGTCCAGCCCCAGCATTTT
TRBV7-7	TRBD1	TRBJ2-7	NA	CASSVGGQGGHEQYF	TGTGCTAGCAGCGTCGGGGGACAGGGGGGCCACGAGCAGTACTTC
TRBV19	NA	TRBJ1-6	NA	CASSIGAGGNSPLHF	TGTGCCAGTAGTATAGGAGCGGGGGGTAATTCACCCCTCCACTTT
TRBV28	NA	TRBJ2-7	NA	CASSLPTFYEQYF	TGTGCCAGCAGTTTACCTACTTTCTACGAGCAGTACTTC
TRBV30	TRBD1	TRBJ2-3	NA	CAWTKTGLDTQYF	TGTGCCTGGACCAAGACAGGGTTGGATACGCAGTATTTT
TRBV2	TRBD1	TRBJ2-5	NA	CASRDTGGGQETQYF	TGTGCCAGCAGGGATACAGGGGGCGGCCAAGAGACCCAGTACTTC
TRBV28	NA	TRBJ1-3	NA	CASAPPGTPNTIYF	TGTGCCAGCGCTCCTCCCGGGACGCCTAACACCATATATTTT
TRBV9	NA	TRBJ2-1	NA	CASSMGTAAYNEQFF	TGTGCCAGCAGCATGGGGACTGCAGCCTACAATGAGCAGTTCTTC
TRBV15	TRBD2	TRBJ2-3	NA	CATSRGAPTSGGTDTQYF	TGTGCCACCAGCAGAGGGGCCCCTACTAGCGGGGGCACAGATACGCAGTATTTT
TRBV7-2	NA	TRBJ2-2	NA	CASSLGGKTGELFF	TGTGCCAGCAGCTTAGGCGGAAAAACCGGGGAGCTGTTTTTT
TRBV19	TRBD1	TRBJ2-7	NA	CASKGQGESYEQYF	TGTGCCAGTAAGGGGCAGGGGGAATCCTACGAGCAGTACTTC
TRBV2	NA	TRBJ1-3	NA	CASVIDGSSGNTIYF	TGTGCCAGCGTTATAGACGGGAGCTCTGGAAACACCATATATTTT
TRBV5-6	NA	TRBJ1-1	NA	CASSSTLFKGRAPFPEAFF	TGTGCCAGCAGCTCCACGTTGTTCAAGGGCCGAGCCCCCTTTCCTGAAGCTTTCTTT
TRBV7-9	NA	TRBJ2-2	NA	CASSLSWGETGELFF	TGTGCCAGCAGCCTCTCATGGGGGGAGACCGGGGAGCTGTTTTTT
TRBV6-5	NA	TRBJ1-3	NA	CASSYLPLSSGNTIYF	TGTGCCAGCAGTTATCTACCGCTTAGCTCTGGAAACACCATATATTTT
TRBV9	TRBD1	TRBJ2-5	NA	CASSPGTGGPETQYF	TGTGCCAGCAGCCCTGGGACAGGGGGCCCAGAGACCCAGTACTTC
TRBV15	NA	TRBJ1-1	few	CATSRANTEAFF	TGTGCCACCTCCAGGGCGAACACTGAAGCTTTCTTT
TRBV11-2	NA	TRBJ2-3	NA	CASSSRGASADTQYF	TGTGCCAGCAGCTCACGGGGGGCTAGTGCAGATACGCAGTATTTT
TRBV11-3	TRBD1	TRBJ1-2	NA	CASSLGSGGWYGYTF	TGTGCCAGCAGCTTAGGGTCAGGGGGCTGGTATGGCTACACCTTC
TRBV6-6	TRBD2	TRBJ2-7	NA	CASSYRLAGGPEQYF	TGCGCCAGCAGTTACCGACTAGCGGGGGGGCCCGAGCAGTACTTC
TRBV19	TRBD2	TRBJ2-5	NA	CASSRRLARIQETQYF	TGTGCCAGTAGTCGACGACTAGCGCGGATACAAGAGACCCAGTACTTC
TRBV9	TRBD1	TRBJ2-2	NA	CASSRGQANTGELFF	TGTGCCAGCAGCCGGGGACAGGCGAACACCGGGGAGCTGTTTTTT
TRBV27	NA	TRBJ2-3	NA	CASSFIWAGSTDTQYF	TGTGCCAGCAGTTTTATCTGGGCGGGGAGCACAGATACGCAGTATTTT
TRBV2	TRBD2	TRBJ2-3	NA	CAARTSAGRDTQYF	TGTGCCGCACGGACTAGCGCGGGTCGAGATACGCAGTATTTT
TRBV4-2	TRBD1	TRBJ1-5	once	CASSQEKEGGTGARGNQPQHF	TGTGCCAGCAGCCAAGAAAAGGAAGGGGGGACAGGGGCTAGGGGCAATCAGCCCCAGCATTTT
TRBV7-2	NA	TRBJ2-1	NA	CASRRGGDEQFF	TGTGCCAGTAGGCGGGGTGGGGATGAGCAGTTCTTC
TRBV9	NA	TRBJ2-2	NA	CASSGGANTGELFF	TGTGCCAGCAGCGGCGGGGCGAACACCGGGGAGCTGTTTTTT
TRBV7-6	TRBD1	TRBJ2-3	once	CASSYRDSIFTDTQYF	TGTGCCAGCAGCTACCGGGACAGCATATTCACAGATACGCAGTATTTT
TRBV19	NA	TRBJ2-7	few	CASSITWKGYEQYF	TGTGCCAGTAGTATAACATGGAAGGGCTACGAGCAGTACTTC
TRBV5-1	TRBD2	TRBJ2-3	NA	CASSAVAGSGTDTQYF	TGCGCCAGCAGCGCCGTAGCGGGGTCTGGCACAGATACGCAGTATTTT
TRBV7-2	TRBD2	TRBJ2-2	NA	CASSQSGGANTGELFF	TGTGCCAGCAGCCAGAGCGGGGGGGCGAACACCGGGGAGCTGTTTTTT
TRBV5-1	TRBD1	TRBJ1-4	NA	CASQPRQGSNEKLFF	TGCGCCAGCCAGCCCCGACAGGGAAGCAATGAAAAACTGTTTTTT
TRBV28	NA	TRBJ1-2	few	CASVFQGSHGYTF	TGTGCCAGCGTATTTCAGGGGTCCCATGGCTACACCTTC
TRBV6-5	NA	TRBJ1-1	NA	CASRGRRPTEAFF	TGTGCCAGCAGAGGCAGGCGGCCCACTGAAGCTTTCTTT
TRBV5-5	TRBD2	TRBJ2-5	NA	CASSPLAGGYQETQYF	TGTGCCAGCAGCCCCCTAGCGGGGGGGTACCAAGAGACCCAGTACTTC
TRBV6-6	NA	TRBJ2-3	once	CASSDGQRYTDTQYF	TGTGCCAGCAGCGACGGACAGAGATACACAGATACGCAGTATTTT
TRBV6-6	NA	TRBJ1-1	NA	CASSYPSGGISTEAFF	TGTGCCAGCAGTTACCCATCCGGGGGGATCAGCACTGAAGCTTTCTTT
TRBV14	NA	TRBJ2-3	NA	CASSQGRHTDTQYF	TGTGCCAGCAGCCAAGGGCGGCACACAGATACGCAGTATTTT
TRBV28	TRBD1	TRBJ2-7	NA	CASSFGQGASYEQYF	TGTGCCAGCAGTTTTGGGCAGGGGGCCTCCTACGAGCAGTACTTC
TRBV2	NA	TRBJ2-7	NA	CASIRREARAYEQYF	TGTGCCAGCATCAGAAGGGAGGCCAGAGCCTACGAGCAGTACTTC
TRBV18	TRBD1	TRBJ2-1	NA	CASAPGTGGGNEQFF	TGTGCCAGCGCTCCAGGGACAGGGGGAGGGAATGAGCAGTTCTTC